The source of this T cell receptor beta chain is a study of T cell repertoires in cytomegalovirus infection. In the study overall: Based on public TCR beta signatures, there were indications of CMV infection and of a matching HLA type.

There are a few counts of this clonotype. Its antigen is undetermined. Whole-study findings and limits: Ex vivo, HLA-C-restricted CMV-specific TCR beta clonotypes prevailed over the rest of the response. The cumulative frequency of public TCR beta families distinguished individuals who carried CMV together with the relevant HLA.

TCRdb processed the reads anew with MiXCR; each CDR3 protein has one entry. The sample has approximately 150,000 distinct CDR3 sequences, 17% seen once. Sequencing was performed on CD8+ T cells from PBMCs. The source of this sequence is a human donor in good health (CMV status not recorded). Some clones in this sample may be carry-over from other donors' samples.

CDR3: CASSGDRNYNEQFF. As DNA, the CDR3 is TGTGCCAGCAGTGGTGACAGAAACTACAATGAGCAGTTCTTC. The chain uses TRBV6-2 or TRBV6-3 and TRBJ2-1; possibly TRBD1 for D (5 bases). Trimming shortened V by 5 bases and J by 3 bases, and 11 bases separated the two germline ends. This CDR3 comprises 14 residues. Germline CDR1 and CDR2: MNHEY and SVGEGT.